This entry concerns a single T cell receptor (beta chain). This clonotype turned up a few times. Its antigen specificity is not known. No clone much larger than this one lies a single base away; base qualities are absent. Full-length TCR variable regions were amplified by 5' RACE PCR with constant-region reverse primers, followed by semi-nested PCR with Nested Universal Primer A. Using the ReliaPrep RNA Cell Miniprep System, total RNA was extracted, and the SMARTer RACE 5'/3' Kit was then used to reverse transcribe the RNA into 5'RACE-ready cDNA. Multiplex adaptors were used to barcode the full-length TCR alpha and beta libraries, which were then sequenced on an Illumina MiSeq. The authors processed their data as follows. For each of nine subset-tissue groups, sequencing data from the five patients were combined, and the groups were compared by unsupervised clustering of TCR gene usage. The Morisita-Horn index, with shared sequences weighted by their contribution to each repertoire, was used to calculate repertoire similarity. The public reads were reanalyzed by TCRdb: fastp trimming at Q25, MiXCR alignment, in-frame beta chains only. Entries are consolidated by CDR3 protein sequence, retaining the most common genes and DNA. The V and J calls were not made by the authors but by TCRdb's processing. This sample lists about 41,000 distinct CDR3 sequences; around 30% were detected once. The ten largest clones represent about 3.9% of the sample.

The CDR3 sequence holds 15 residues, the cysteine and phenylalanine included. The DNA shown is the 45-base CDR3, in frame from base 1. Via the germline V gene, CDR1 is KGHSH and CDR2 LQKENI. Between the V and J ends, shortened by 8 bases and 2 bases respectively, the junction contains 16 bases. The source of the sample is a study (dated by TCRdb to the mid-2010s). Study-wide context: The study set out to test whether tumor-infiltrating Tregs in breast cancer get recruited from blood Tregs or are instead converted in situ from other CD4+ T cell subsets. Broad study findings and their caveats: Tumor memory CD4+ T cell TCR gene usage was found to cluster with blood and lymph node memory CD4+ cells and with lymph node naive CD4+ cells. The validation in the larger cohort was limited to a single TCR beta V-J rearrangement instead of whole repertoires. The greatest overlap of tumor-infiltrating Treg TCR alpha and beta sequences was with tumor naive CD4+ T cells, followed next by blood naive CD4+ T cells.

Memory CD4+ T cells were isolated as CD4+CD45RO+CD25- cells. Tregs, naive and memory CD4+ T cells from tumor, blood and ipsilateral draining lymph nodes of five or six breast cancer patients underwent full-length TCR alpha and beta sequencing. Tumor tissue and lymph nodes obtained by ipsilateral axillary dissection were perfused with PBS, cut into small pieces and digested using collagenase I and hyaluronidase. Ficoll density gradient centrifugation was used to isolate mononuclear cells from either lymph nodes or about 49 ml of peripheral blood. Sorted cell populations were confirmed by FACS to exceed 90% purity.

Recombination connected TRBV18 to TRBJ2-1; the D gene is unclear. The sequence came from a female donor with breast cancer. The sample comprised memory CD4+ T cells sorted from a lymph node. The cell subset or site label corresponds to: memory CD4+ T cells, CD4+CD45RO+CD25-. In nucleotide form, the sequence is TGTGCCAGCAGCGTAGAGCTACAAACCTACAATGAGCAGTTCTTC. It translates to CASSVELQTYNEQFF.